Below, 25 T cell receptor beta chains from the same sample are listed, as sequenced in a study of early stage breast cancer tumors. Repertoires were generated with immunoSEQ multiplex PCR, while TCRdb's copy carries only in-frame clones and drops some. Of 25,000 to 35,000 clones listed, roughly 50% are singletons. Source material: breast tumor tissue. The receptors derive from a person in their fifties or sixties with breast cancer.

This clone was recorded a few times. This rearrangement joins TRBV7-9 to TRBJ2-1; D uncertain. CDR1 SEHNR and CDR2 FQNEAQ come from the germline V gene (reference sequence). CDR3 length: 17 amino acids. Trimming stripped 5 bases from V and 8 bases from J, with 25 bases between. The CDR3 DNA is TGTGCCAGCAGCGACCAGCGTACCCTACCACGGGCGGATGAGCAGTTCTTC. Amino acid sequence: CASSDQRTLPRADEQFF.

The chain joins TRBV7-8 to TRBJ2-3; D remains ambiguous. This CDR3 has 14 residues. CDR1 SGHVS and CDR2 FQNEAQ come from the germline V gene. Between the trimmed V and J ends, which lost 4 bases and 6 bases, there was a span of 14 bases. CDR3 DNA sequence: TGTGCCAGCAGCTCTAGTGGGGTTTCGGATACGCAGTATTTT. Translating gives CASSSSGVSDTQYF.

The genes are TRBV5-6 and TRBJ2-5, with TRBD2 matching over 11 bases. The germline V gene encodes CDR1 SGHDT and CDR2 YYEEEE. V shed 2 bases and J 2 bases; nucleotides not matched to a gene: 8. The CDR3 extends over 17 amino acids. The CDR3 spells CASSFLGLAGHQETQYF. In DNA form, the CDR3 reads TGTGCCAGCAGCTTCCTAGGACTAGCGGGCCATCAAGAGACCCAGTACTTC.

This clone showed up just a few times. The chain employs TRBV6-5 and TRBJ2-1; perhaps TRBD2 as D (5 bases). This CDR3 contains 14 residues. Germline CDR1 reads MNHEY; CDR2 reads SVGAGI. The ends were cut back, 10 bases at V and 3 bases at J, with 16 bases in the middle. CDR3 nucleotides: TGTGCCACCCGTGGACTGGGATTCTACAATGAGCAGTTCTTC. It is translated as CATRGLGFYNEQFF.

The V gene is TRBV4-1, the J gene TRBJ2-3; the D is unclear. The CDR3 extends over 13 amino acids. Per germline, CDR1 MGHRA and CDR2 YSYEKL. The germline V and J ends were trimmed by 3 bases and 4 bases, with 8 bases remaining between them. CDR3 nucleotides: TGCGCCAGCAGCCAGGACCCCCCAGATACGCAGTATTTT. This translates into CASSQDPPDTQYF.

This chain links TRBV9 with TRBJ2-3; 9 nucleotides match TRBD2. CDR1 is SGDLS and CDR2 is YYNGEE in the germline V gene. This CDR3 is 14 amino acids long. The J segment lost 4 bases and the V segment lost 2 bases, leaving 2 bases of the junction unmatched. The CDR3 region has the DNA TGTGCCAGCAGCGTTAGCGGGAGTTCAGATACGCAGTATTTT. The encoded protein is CASSVSGSSDTQYF.

The chain couples TRBV7-3 to TRBJ1-1; tentatively, D is TRBD1 (6 bases). V gave up 3 bases and J gave up 2 bases, with 22 bases separating them. The V gene's germline CDR1 is SGHTA and CDR2 FQGTGA. The CDR3 covers 18 residues. CDR3 sequence reads: CASSFRRTRQALNTEAFF. CDR3 in DNA: TGTGCCAGCAGCTTTCGACGGACTAGACAGGCGCTTAACACTGAAGCTTTCTTT.

This clone was seen a few times. The sample carries other DNA sequences with the same CDR3. The chain uses TRBV15 and TRBJ2-7, with 8 bases aligning to TRBD1. With V trimmed by 1 base and J by 1 base, 3 bases remained unmatched. CDR1 LNHNV and CDR2 YYDKDF come from the germline V gene (reference sequence). The CDR3 is 15 amino acids. CDR3 amino acids: CATSRGGTGSYEQYF. The CDR3 DNA follows: TGTGCCACCAGCAGAGGAGGGACAGGATCCTACGAGCAGTACTTC.

In its sample, this clone was seen a few times. The genes are TRBV9 and TRBJ2-3; a weak D match, TRBD1 (6 bases). The V gene lost 3 bases and the J gene lost 1 base, with 15 bases spanning the gap. The length of the CDR3 is 16 residues. Germline CDR1 is SGDLS and CDR2 is YYNGEE. In DNA, the CDR3 is TGTGCCAGCAGCGAGGTACGCGCAGGGGGCACAGATACGCAGTATTTT. Its translation: CASSEVRAGGTDTQYF.

Written as DNA, the CDR3 is TGTGCCTGGAGTGTAAGGGGCCGACCTAGCGGGAGAGCCGCCTACGAGCAGTACTTC. It yields the protein CAWSVRGRPSGRAAYEQYF. The chain joins TRBV30 to TRBJ2-7; 10 nucleotides line up with TRBD2. Trimming removed 0 bases from V and 2 bases from J; junction bases left unmatched: 16. This CDR3 region has 19 residues. Germline V gene data show CDR1 as GTSNPN and CDR2 as SVGIG (reference sequence).

This clone was picked up a small number of times. The chain carries TRBV28 and TRBJ1-1, with D possibly being TRBD1 (5 bases). V lost 7 bases, J lost 8 bases, and 11 bases lay in between. Germline V CDR1 and CDR2: MDHEN, SYDVKM. The CDR3 has 11 residues. CDR3 loop: CASMISGEAFF. In DNA, the CDR3 is TGTGCCAGCATGATCTCAGGGGAAGCTTTCTTT.

V and J are TRBV19 and TRBJ2-1; 7 bases match TRBD1. Germline V gene sequence: CDR1 LNHDA, CDR2 SQIVND (reference sequence). This CDR3 has 15 residues. Losses at the gene ends were 7 bases for V and 5 bases for J; bases not matched to a gene: 11. The CDR3 here is CASTPIDRDNNEQFF. The CDR3, as DNA: TGTGCCAGTACCCCCATTGACAGGGACAACAATGAGCAGTTCTTC.

This clone was recorded once. J is TRBJ2-1 and V is TRBV7-3; 14 bases match TRBD2. After removal of 5 bases from V and 6 bases from J, the junction contained 3 bases not matched to a gene. Looked up from germline, CDR1 is SGHTA and CDR2 is FQGTGA. This CDR3 has 15 residues. CDR3 protein: CASSPGTSGSNEQFF. The CDR3 DNA follows: TGTGCCAGCAGCCCCGGGACTAGCGGGAGCAATGAGCAGTTCTTC. Supplemented by reference TRBV7-3 and TRBJ2-1, the full variable domain reads GAGVSQTPSNKVTEKGKYVELRCDPISGHTALYWYRQSLGQGPEFLIYFQGTGAADDSGLPNDRFFAVRPEGSVSTLKIQRTERGDSAVYLCASSPGTSGSNEQFFGPGTRLTVL.

The genes are TRBV19 and TRBJ1-2; D ambiguous. In germline, CDR1 is LNHDA, CDR2 SQIVND (reference sequence). CDR3 length equals 11 residues. The V gene lost 1 base and the J gene lost 7 bases, with 4 bases spanning the gap. The CDR3 bases are TGTGCCAGTAGTATAGGAGTTGGCTACACCTTC. This translates into CASSIGVGYTF.

The table lists this clone with a few counts. V is TRBV18 and J is TRBJ2-7; 12 nucleotides align to TRBD2. CDR3 size: 16 residues. V lost 1 base to trimming and J lost 5 bases; unmatched junction nucleotides: 6. The germline gives CDR1 KGHSH, CDR2 LQKENI. The CDR3 DNA reads as TGTGCCAGCTCACCACGGAGGACTAGCGGGATAGACGAGCAGTACTTC. It codes for CASSPRRTSGIDEQYF.

This clone was seen only a few times. J is TRBJ2-3 and V is TRBV7-2; 8 nucleotides align to TRBD2. CDR3 length: 14 residues. Germline-derived CDR1 and CDR2 are SGHTA and FQGNSA. After removal of 3 bases from V and 5 bases from J, the junction contained 4 bases not matched to a gene. The CDR3: CASSLGGRIDTQYF. DNA of the CDR3: TGTGCCAGCAGCTTGGGCGGGAGGATAGATACGCAGTATTTT.

The sample holds one count of this clone. The gene calls are TRBV16 and TRBJ2-1; D call uncertain. Germline CDR1 KGHSY, CDR2 FQNENV. V lost 2 bases, J lost 3 bases, and 5 bases lay in between. CDR3 length equals 13 residues. CDR3 DNA sequence: TGTGCCAGCAGCCAAACGATCTACAATGAGCAGTTCTTC. Translation: CASSQTIYNEQFF.

This chain connects TRBV6-1 to TRBJ2-1; 7 bases map to TRBD1. Germline CDR1 MNHNS, CDR2 SASEGT. This CDR3 region has 15 residues. V dropped 0 bases and J dropped 3; count of bases not matched to a gene: 2. The CDR3: CASSEAAGGYNEQFF. The CDR3 nucleotides are TGTGCCAGCAGTGAAGCGGCAGGGGGCTACAATGAGCAGTTCTTC.

CDR3 nucleotide sequence: TGTGCCAGCTCACCTTCGGCTAGCGGAGTGGGCGCAGATACGCAGTATTTT. Translation: CASSPSASGVGADTQYF. The rearrangement uses TRBV18 and TRBJ2-3; TRBD2 matches 7 bases. Trimming cost V 3 bases and J 4 bases; bases outside gene matches: 13. Germline V lookup: CDR1 KGHSH, CDR2 LQKENI. The CDR3 is 17 amino acids.

CDR3 protein: CASSLASGAGETQYF. For the CDR3, the DNA is TGCGCCAGCAGCTTGGCCTCGGGGGCCGGGGAGACCCAGTACTTC. The chain recombines TRBV5-1 with TRBJ2-5; D tentatively fits TRBD1 or TRBD2 (6 bases each). Germline V gene sequence: CDR1 SGHRS, CDR2 YFSETQ. This CDR3 spans 15 amino acids. V was shortened by 0 bases and J by 5 bases, with 14 bases between the two germline ends.

The CDR3 loop reads CASSLTGGDSSYNEQFF. The DNA for the CDR3 is TGTGCCAGCAGCTTAACGGGGGGCGACAGCTCCTACAATGAGCAGTTCTTC. The chain combines TRBV11-3 with TRBJ2-1, with D possibly being TRBD2 (7 bases). CDR1 and CDR2 (germline): SGHNT, YENEEA. The CDR3 length is 17 residues. V lost 2 bases, J lost 0 bases, and 14 bases lay in between.

This chain connects TRBV6-5 to TRBJ2-2, with 12 bases aligning to TRBD1. With 6 bases clipped from V and 4 bases from J, the junction kept 0 bases outside the gene matches. Germline CDR1 and CDR2: MNHEY and SVGAGI. The CDR3 sequence is 14 residues long. The CDR3 here is CASRGQGATGELFF. The CDR3 DNA reads as TGTGCCAGCAGGGGACAGGGGGCCACCGGGGAGCTGTTTTTT.

The chain links TRBV11-2 to TRBJ2-7, with 7 bases that match TRBD1. The CDR3 loop spans 12 amino acids. The V gene end was trimmed by 5 bases and the J gene end by 6 bases; junction bases not matched to a gene: 4. CDR1 and CDR2 from the germline V gene are SGHAT and FQNNGV. DNA for the CDR3: TGTGCCAGCAGCGTCCCAGGGGGCGAGCAGTACTTC. Amino acids: CASSVPGGEQYF.

This clone has only a few counts. V and J are TRBV15 and TRBJ2-2; D unresolved. There are 13 residues in the CDR3. The germline CDR1 and CDR2 sequences are LNHNV and YYDKDF (reference sequence). Trimming took 4 bases from V and 7 from J, leaving 10 bases between them. The CDR3 reads CATSIGAGGELFF. CDR3 DNA sequence: TGTGCCACCAGCATCGGAGCCGGCGGGGAGCTGTTTTTT.

This clone was counted between two and nine times. The junction differs from germline at one of its ends, possibly a read error. This chain joins TRBV7-7 and TRBJ2-5, with a possible D match to TRBD1 (5 bases). The CDR3 sequence is 15 residues long. Germline loops: CDR1 SSHAT, CDR2 FNYEAQ (reference sequence). CDR3 residues: CASSLEQASSETQYF. CDR3 nucleotides: TGTGCTAGCAGCTTAGAACAGGCCTCCTCGGAGACCCAGTACTTC.